This T cell receptor (beta chain) was captured by sequencing in a study of identical twins. Unique molecular identifiers were present on the cDNA, and a universal primer site came from template switching. From the 5' RACE reads, TCRdb called clonotypes with MiXCR, one entry per CDR3 protein. This sample has hundreds of thousands of distinct CDR3 sequences, with over 15% found just once. Germline V gene lookup returns CDR1 SQVTM and CDR2 ANQGSEA. The CDR3 loop spans 14 amino acids. V was shortened by 4 bases and J by 4 bases, with 16 bases between the two germline ends. This clonotype came up a few times. Each donor (without exception) was a healthy Caucasian. These data are also associated with another study on T cells expressing NK-cell markers. That publication notes: Dominant NKG2C+ clonotypes in five or six donors made up roughly 1.0-7.5% of CD8+ T cells.

The sequencing input was PBMCs. The gene calls are TRBV29-1 and TRBJ1-1; D might be TRBD1 (6 bases). The origin of this receptor is a woman between 18 and 30 years old in good health. DNA of the CDR3: TGCAGCGTTGGGCCCGGCTCAGGGGTCACTGAAGCTTTCTTT. Its protein product is CSVGPGSGVTEAFF.